The clone carrying this T cell receptor (beta chain) was detected ten times or more. Donors were all healthy Caucasians. These data are taken from a study of identical twins. TCRdb redid the calling of the 5' RACE reads with MiXCR, one entry per CDR3 protein. The table records under 250,000 distinct CDR3 sequences, 7.5% of them present only once. The CDR3 loop spans 11 amino acids. V gave up 6 bases and J gave up 6 bases; unmatched junction bases: 2. The same specimen was also included in a second study, on yellow fever vaccine responses in identical twins.

The material sequenced was memory (CD45RO+) T cells sorted from blood. This chain connects TRBV12-3 or TRBV12-4 to TRBJ2-7; 7 nucleotides agree with TRBD1. The clonotype originates from a woman aged 18 to 35 in good health. CDR3 coding DNA: TGTGCCAGCAGCGACAGGGTCGAGCAGTACTTC. Its protein is CASSDRVEQYF.